This T cell receptor (beta chain) was sequenced during a study of blood T cell repertoires in COVID-19. About the research overall: Acute-phase and convalescent COVID-19 samples originated in the United States, Italy and Spain.

In the original analysis: Amplification of reference gene primers provided the estimated nucleated cell counts. The protocol was immunoSEQ multiplex PCR, while the TCRdb copy is restricted to in-frame clones and leaves out a portion. The V and J calls and clone size were taken over from that table, and D and trimming were inferred from the DNA. The sample carries approximately 280,000 clones, approximately 92% recorded once. This clone was observed a single time. V was trimmed by 4 bases and J by 3 bases, leaving 19 bases between them. The germline V gene encodes CDR1 LNHDA and CDR2 SQIVND (reference sequence). The CDR3 has 16 amino acids.

The clonotype was recovered from a woman in her thirties with COVID-19, enrolled during active disease. The rearrangement uses TRBV19 and TRBJ2-7; tentatively, D is TRBD2 (6 bases). What was sequenced was peripheral blood. The DNA of the CDR3 is TGTGCCAGTAGTAGCCCCGGAGGGGCCTCAGTCTACGAGCAGTACTTC. Translation gives CASSSPGGASVYEQYF.